This T cell receptor (beta chain) originates from a study of breast tumors, draining lymph nodes, adjacent tissues. Study observations and caveats: Tumor T cell lymph node origin was a supported hypothesis, not proven. Findings are consistent with lymph node origin and intratumoral expansion of most tumor T cells. Tumor repertoires ranked between lymph nodes and nontumor tissue in diversity, with V and J gene preferences.

The CDR3 sequence is 15 residues long. Germline-derived CDR1 and CDR2 are SGHTA and FQGNSA. The lymph nodes were axillary draining lymph nodes from breast cancer patients. With regard to this clonotype: The antigen is unknown. One end of the junction varies from germline; a read error may be responsible.

In TCRdb, the multiplex PCR reads were re-called with MiXCR into one record per CDR3 protein. This sample has 170,000 or so distinct CDR3 sequences, with roughly a third found just once. The sequence was collected from a female donor with breast cancer. Some clones in this sample may be carry-over from other donors' samples. Input material: axillary lymph node tissue. The chain recombines TRBV7-2 with TRBJ2-7; tentatively, D is TRBD2 (5 bases). CDR3 in DNA: TGTGCCAGCAGGACCACTAGTGGAGGCACCTACGGGCAGTATTTC. Amino acids: CASRTTSGGTYGQYF.